This TCR beta chain was captured in a study of cytomegalovirus exposure and HLA in healthy donors listed by TCRdb under 2017. Turning to the overall study: An earlier analysis of some 600 of the donors reported over 250 Gb of sequence data and around 120 million unique TCR beta sequences obtained from some 170 million T cells. To predict cytomegalovirus infection status, the study brought together high-throughput TCR immunosequencing, statistical association of individual TCRs with disease status, and machine learning. An earlier analysis of about 620 of the donors applied high-throughput TCR beta sequencing to assess whether each TCR beta V gene segment acted as functional or pseudogenic. Alongside the repertoire data, information on donor age, sex, ethnicity and CMV serostatus was compiled. Every repertoire in the discovery cohort had been generated on one and the same sequencing platform. Four or five DR-DQ haplotypes were treated as single units for association and clustering because of strong linkage in the cohort. The later analysis used no new phenotypic data to find candidate immune exposures, relying instead on TCR beta sequences and their occurrence across donors. The T cell repertoires of 670 or so subjects were profiled by immunosequencing and related to cytomegalovirus serostatus. A later analysis re-analyzed previously published TCR beta repertoires from about 730 donors and added high-resolution HLA genotyping to study TCR occurrence patterns. HLA typing included class I and class II loci at four-digit resolution. The number of typed donors differed by locus: about 620-640 for A, B, C, DRB1 and DQB1; 522 for DQA1; approximately 600 for DPA1; and some 470 for DPB1. The study was designed to test whether signatures of past pathogen exposure could be identified by cataloging public T cell receptors. Around 330 gigabases of sequencing data and about 92 million unique TCR sequences made up an early release that covered several hundred HLA-typed donors. Among almost 400 genotyped donors of the cohort, an average of approximately 250,000 unique TCR beta nucleotide sequences were sequenced per donor, roughly 20% of them non-productive. A separate validation cohort of roughly 130 different subjects was used in addition to the approximately 700-subject first cohort. In a later genetic analysis, genome-wide SNP genotypes for about 65% of the roughly 670 donors were used, and that subset was treated as a discovery cohort. Of the 300 to 500 genotyped donors, 75% to 85% were placed in the genetic ancestry cluster associated with self-reported Caucasian donors.

As regards this clone: The target of this receptor is not known. There are no base qualities to consult, and no much larger clone falls within one base.

According to the germline V gene (reference sequence), CDR1 reads MNHEY and CDR2 reads SMNVEV. The germline ends are 15 bases apart after V is trimmed by 7 bases and J by 4 bases. Reading from cysteine to phenylalanine, the CDR3 counts 14 amino acids. Only the CDR3 DNA is retained, 42 bases long and in frame from the first base. In total, just over 650 healthy bone marrow donors made up the cohort. At the time of sampling, all cohort members were nominally healthy, though unrecorded immune exposures were likely present. The donor tested CMV seropositive, placing the donor among the 289 seropositive members of the cohort. A peripheral blood sample was provided by each donor, and peripheral blood mononuclear cells were used for TCR beta sequencing. Genomic DNA extraction from the blood cell samples was performed with the Qiagen DNeasy Blood Extraction Kit. The library was produced with the immunoSEQ multiplex PCR assay. For the multiplex PCR, a mixture combining 60 forward primers for TCR Vbeta segments and 13 reverse primers for TCR Jbeta segments was used. The CDR3 region of rearranged TCR beta genes was amplified from genomic DNA with a multiplex PCR assay. The amplified TCR beta libraries were sequenced on the Illumina HiSeq System as 87-base-pair reads. The source study handled its data this way. A later analysis counted some 74 million unique TCR beta chains across the 700 or so repertoires, and around 9.9 million of these chains were shared by at least two donors. Raw reads were error-corrected and collapsed into unique sequences with a nearest-neighbor algorithm that merged closely related sequences to remove PCR and sequencing errors. Alignment of CDR3 sequences to IMGT reference sequences was used to assign V, D and J gene segments. For a sequence to be retained, a match of at least six nucleotides was required to both a V gene segment and a J gene segment. A rearrangement counted as productive if the CDR3 had no stop codons and remained in frame with V and J, and every other rearrangement counted as non-productive. CDR3 was defined by IMGT convention, running from the second conserved V-encoded cysteine to the conserved J-encoded phenylalanine. The earlier analysis of 500 to 650 of the donors excluded any sequence lacking an unambiguous match to a single V gene segment. An earlier analysis of fewer than 750 of the donors called V segments functional above 56.7% productive rearrangements and segregating when the between-donor standard deviation exceeded 5%. To diagnose cytomegalovirus status from the catalog of TCR beta chain sequences, a statistical classification framework was built. In a later analysis, TCR nucleotide sequences were compared against IMGT/GENE-DB human TR gene sequences so that V and J genes could be assigned. Using the TCRdist pipeline, a later analysis assigned CDR3 sequences along with most-parsimonious VDJ recombination scenarios. In a later analysis, each TCR beta chain was defined by its CDR3 amino acid sequence together with its V-gene family, and reads without a unique V-gene family were excluded. In a later analysis, around 600 highly shared, low-generation-probability nucleotide sequences were removed to address suspected cross-contamination and a sequencing artifact. A later analysis calculated a clonal expansion index for each public chain from normalized within-repertoire ranks of inferred template counts. In a later analysis, generation probabilities were computed using a VDJ recombination model fitted to out-of-frame rearrangements, and the results were checked against IGoR. A later analysis scored TCR-TCR, TCR-HLA and TCR-CMV co-occurrence with hypergeometric tests, applying a repertoire-size bias correction to TCR pairs. To estimate false discovery rates, a later analysis permuted the HLA or CMV assignments 20 times. In a later analysis, co-occurring TCRs were grouped using DBSCAN, with TCRdist sequence similarity added in when clustering inside HLA-allele-positive subsets. Repertoires with fewer than 30,000 or more than 120,000 public chains were left out of co-occurrence clustering, as were a handful of repertoires with anomalous nucleotide sharing. The clones in this table, taken by TCRdb from immuneACCESS, are in-frame only. Not every clone is retained; where verified, under half of the shortfall comes from an unresolved V gene, and the cause of the rest is unknown. For V, J and clone size, that table is used; D and trimming come from the DNA. This sample holds around 120,000 clones; 60% to 85% were observed only once. The top ten constitute 2.7% of the sample.

What the work shows at the level of the full study, not this receptor alone: Because counts were too low, around 17 rarely observed V segments, including chromosome 9 orphons, were left out of the earlier analysis of a few hundred of the donors. Because HLA typing was missing for some donors at each locus, association tests included only the typed subset. A further reported finding was that TCR beta sequences accurately predicted the HLA-A and HLA-B alleles for most subjects in the first cohort. According to a later genetic analysis, donors in an Asian-associated ancestry cluster had fewer N-insertions in productive TCRs than the approximately 700-donor mean. According to a later analysis, TCR association rates differed among HLA loci, with DRB1 alleles showing the most associated TCRs and HLA-C alleles showing the fewest. According to the authors, the approach could potentially be generalized to other disease states and immunological phenotypes. A total of around 150 TCR beta chains were listed by the study as associated with cytomegalovirus. Linkage disequilibrium might explain the correlated functional status among segregating V segments, but an unknown experimental factor could not be excluded. Only TCR beta chains were sequenced in this cohort, and the absence of alpha or paired-chain data limited detectable features. In a later analysis, several top co-occurrence clusters were reported to appear linked to parvovirus B19, influenza, CMV and Epstein-Barr virus. Strong co-occurrence of HLA alleles, especially DR and DQ, made assigning TCR associations to individual alleles difficult. Some IMGT-functional V segments, including TRBV6-2 and TRBV6-3, could not be distinguished by the 87-base-pair reads and were therefore excluded. Broadly in line with IMGT annotations, most TCR beta V segments showed up in productive rearrangements about 87% or about 30% of the time in an earlier analysis of around 600 of the donors. For the cohort, immune exposure information was limited to CMV serostatus. According to a later analysis, most CMV-associated TCR beta chains appeared to be HLA-restricted, and the HLA associations seemed to be driven largely by CMV exposure. In vitro tests confirmed that three of the cytomegalovirus-associated TCR beta chains recognize cytomegalovirus antigens. In a later genetic analysis, a missense DCLRE1C variant was associated with V-gene and J-gene trimming of TCR beta chains, and the association was replicated in an independent cohort. Cytomegalovirus status was reported to be diagnosed by the classifier with high specificity and sensitivity in both the original and validation cohorts. Compared with equally common non-associated chains, HLA-associated TCR beta chains in a later analysis were more clonally expanded and had lower generation probabilities. A group of highly shared sequence variants was considered likely to be a technical artifact of the sequencing pipeline. Most TCR sequences were seen in very few donors, while some public TCRs were found in many individuals. At a false discovery rate of 0.05, a later analysis linked about 16,000 TCR beta sequences to specific HLA alleles. Roughly uniform sequencing depth across donors was assumed in presence/absence analyses, although this assumption may not hold.

The receptor was derived from a middle-aged woman in good health and CMV-seropositive. Specimen: PBMCs. This chain is built from TRBV27 and TRBJ2-3, with an unclear D gene assignment. The DNA reads as follows: TGTGCCAGCACCCAAACGACTTTCTCAGATACGCAGTATTTT. Its protein is CASTQTTFSDTQYF.